The rows below give T cell receptor beta chains drawn from one sample of a study of Ad26.COV2.S vaccination and SARS-CoV-2 variants. The protocol was immunoSEQ multiplex PCR, while the TCRdb copy is restricted to in-frame clones and leaves out a portion. Of about 240,000 clones listed, approximately 88% are singletons. The sample was peripheral blood, taken in a trial of Ad26.COV2.S vaccine versus placebo. The receptors were sampled from a person between 18 and 65 years old who received the Ad26.COV2.S COVID-19 vaccine or a placebo. Each CDR3 is given with its conserved first and last residue. A D gene is named only where the DNA matches it firmly. Size is stated for part of the rows, as once, few or many counts, or as a class when the clone is expanded.

abundance: -
d_gene: -
j_gene: TRBJ1-1
v_gene: TRBV7-9
CDR3aa: CASSRFNTGDTEAFF
CDR3nt: TGTGCCAGCAGCCGATTCAATACGGGAGACACTGAAGCTTTCTTT

abundance: -
d_gene: -
j_gene: TRBJ2-3
v_gene: TRBV2
CDR3aa: CASRSGPTDTQYF
CDR3nt: TGTGCCAGCCGCAGCGGGCCCACAGATACGCAGTATTTT

abundance: -
d_gene: -
j_gene: TRBJ2-7
v_gene: TRBV7-2
CDR3aa: CASRNSEQYF
CDR3nt: TGTGCCAGCAGAAACAGCGAGCAGTACTTC

abundance: -
d_gene: TRBD2
j_gene: TRBJ2-1
v_gene: TRBV6-1
CDR3aa: CASSGAVGLAGVGPYNEQFF
CDR3nt: TGTGCCAGCAGTGGCGCGGTTGGACTAGCGGGAGTTGGACCCTACAATGAGCAGTTCTTC

abundance: few
d_gene: TRBD2
j_gene: TRBJ2-3
v_gene: TRBV7-3
CDR3aa: CASSTPGLAVADTQYF
CDR3nt: TGTGCCAGCAGCACACCGGGACTAGCGGTGGCAGATACGCAGTATTTT

abundance: -
d_gene: TRBD1
j_gene: TRBJ2-3
v_gene: TRBV10-3
CDR3aa: CAISESTGVSTDTQYF
CDR3nt: TGTGCCATCAGTGAGTCGACAGGGGTAAGCACAGATACGCAGTATTTT

abundance: -
d_gene: TRBD2
j_gene: TRBJ2-7
v_gene: TRBV6-2/TRBV6-3
CDR3aa: CASSYSSGRPPYEQYF
CDR3nt: TGTGCCAGCAGTTACTCTAGCGGGAGACCTCCCTACGAGCAGTACTTC

abundance: -
d_gene: TRBD1
j_gene: TRBJ2-3
v_gene: TRBV6-5
CDR3aa: CASNLGTADTQYF
CDR3nt: TGTGCCAGCAACCTAGGGACAGCAGATACGCAGTATTTT

abundance: -
d_gene: TRBD1
j_gene: TRBJ2-3
v_gene: TRBV28
CDR3aa: CASSFRDRGADTQYF
CDR3nt: TGTGCCAGCAGTTTTAGGGACAGGGGCGCAGATACGCAGTATTTT

abundance: -
d_gene: -
j_gene: TRBJ2-2
v_gene: TRBV4-2
CDR3aa: CASTIVPAPGELFF
CDR3nt: TGTGCCAGCACCATAGTACCGGCACCCGGGGAGCTGTTTTTT

abundance: few
d_gene: TRBD1
j_gene: TRBJ2-5
v_gene: TRBV6-5
CDR3aa: CASSYRDRPQETQYF
CDR3nt: TGTGCCAGCAGTTACCGGGACAGGCCTCAAGAGACCCAGTACTTC

abundance: -
d_gene: TRBD2
j_gene: TRBJ2-5
v_gene: TRBV7-2
CDR3aa: CASSWTSGNQETQYF
CDR3nt: TGTGCCAGCAGCTGGACTAGCGGAAACCAAGAGACCCAGTACTTC

abundance: -
d_gene: -
j_gene: TRBJ1-1
v_gene: TRBV7-6
CDR3aa: CASSLSGAPSEAFF
CDR3nt: TGTGCCAGCAGCTTGTCGGGGGCTCCATCTGAAGCTTTCTTT

abundance: -
d_gene: -
j_gene: TRBJ1-2
v_gene: TRBV7-9
CDR3aa: CASSFKGEVYGYTF
CDR3nt: TGTGCCAGCAGCTTTAAGGGGGAAGTGTATGGCTACACCTTC

abundance: -
d_gene: -
j_gene: TRBJ2-3
v_gene: TRBV5-5
CDR3aa: CASSNIPSYVTDTQYF
CDR3nt: TGTGCCAGCAGCAATATACCTAGTTACGTTACAGATACGCAGTATTTT

abundance: -
d_gene: TRBD1
j_gene: TRBJ2-7
v_gene: TRBV7-2
CDR3aa: CASSLGGQGSYEQYF
CDR3nt: TGTGCCAGCAGCTTAGGGGGACAGGGGTCCTACGAGCAGTACTTC

abundance: -
d_gene: TRBD1
j_gene: TRBJ2-2
v_gene: TRBV2
CDR3aa: CASSEKSAGTGGRARAGELFF
CDR3nt: TGTGCCAGCAGTGAAAAATCAGCCGGGACAGGGGGTAGGGCCCGGGCCGGGGAGCTGTTTTTT

abundance: -
d_gene: -
j_gene: TRBJ1-4
v_gene: TRBV7-2
CDR3aa: CASSLWGKLFF
CDR3nt: TGTGCCAGCAGCCTTTGGGGGAAACTGTTTTTT

abundance: -
d_gene: TRBD1
j_gene: TRBJ2-1
v_gene: TRBV6-6
CDR3aa: CASSSRQGKIYNEQFF
CDR3nt: TGTGCCAGCAGTTCTCGACAGGGGAAAATCTACAATGAGCAGTTCTTC

abundance: -
d_gene: TRBD1
j_gene: TRBJ2-7
v_gene: TRBV6-5
CDR3aa: CASSGQGFFGEQYF
CDR3nt: TGTGCCAGCAGCGGACAGGGATTTTTTGGCGAGCAGTACTTC

abundance: -
d_gene: -
j_gene: TRBJ2-2
v_gene: TRBV2
CDR3aa: CASRPTGELFF
CDR3nt: TGTGCCAGCAGACCGACCGGGGAGCTGTTTTTT

abundance: -
d_gene: -
j_gene: TRBJ1-3
v_gene: TRBV2
CDR3aa: CARNEGAGNTIYF
CDR3nt: TGTGCCCGCAACGAGGGGGCTGGAAACACCATATATTTT

abundance: -
d_gene: -
j_gene: TRBJ2-7
v_gene: TRBV6-2/TRBV6-3
CDR3aa: CASSRTPTPYEQYF
CDR3nt: TGTGCCAGCAGTCGGACACCTACCCCCTACGAGCAGTACTTC

abundance: -
d_gene: -
j_gene: TRBJ2-1
v_gene: TRBV6-6
CDR3aa: CASSTTPNEQFF
CDR3nt: TGTGCCAGCAGTACTACTCCGAATGAGCAGTTCTTC

abundance: -
d_gene: -
j_gene: TRBJ1-1
v_gene: TRBV6-5
CDR3aa: CASSYGGLSLTEAFF
CDR3nt: TGTGCCAGCAGTTACGGGGGGCTGAGTTTAACTGAAGCTTTCTTT

abundance: -
d_gene: -
j_gene: TRBJ2-1
v_gene: TRBV27
CDR3aa: CATGLSSYNEQFF
CDR3nt: TGTGCCACCGGGCTGAGCTCCTACAATGAGCAGTTCTTC

abundance: -
d_gene: TRBD2
j_gene: TRBJ2-7
v_gene: TRBV30
CDR3aa: CAWRPRGAYEQYF
CDR3nt: TGTGCCTGGAGGCCGCGGGGGGCCTACGAGCAGTACTTC

abundance: -
d_gene: -
j_gene: TRBJ2-7
v_gene: TRBV7-9
CDR3aa: CASSSWTSYEQYF
CDR3nt: TGTGCCAGCAGCTCCTGGACATCCTACGAGCAGTACTTC

abundance: -
d_gene: -
j_gene: TRBJ1-1
v_gene: TRBV25-1
CDR3aa: CASSEYPGRGDTEAFF
CDR3nt: TGTGCCAGCAGTGAATACCCCGGGCGGGGAGACACTGAAGCTTTCTTT

abundance: -
d_gene: -
j_gene: TRBJ2-7
v_gene: TRBV28
CDR3aa: CASSRGPYEQYF
CDR3nt: TGTGCCAGCAGTCGGGGGCCCTACGAGCAGTACTTC

abundance: -
d_gene: -
j_gene: TRBJ2-5
v_gene: TRBV9
CDR3aa: CASSVDFLQQETQYF
CDR3nt: TGTGCCAGCAGCGTAGATTTTCTACAGCAAGAGACCCAGTACTTC

abundance: -
d_gene: TRBD1
j_gene: TRBJ1-4
v_gene: TRBV5-1
CDR3aa: CASTLTGGGEKLFF
CDR3nt: TGCGCCAGCACCCTAACAGGGGGGGGTGAAAAACTGTTTTTT

abundance: -
d_gene: -
j_gene: TRBJ2-3
v_gene: TRBV6-4
CDR3aa: CASSDQTDTQYF
CDR3nt: TGTGCCAGCAGTGACCAAACAGATACGCAGTATTTT

abundance: -
d_gene: -
j_gene: TRBJ2-1
v_gene: TRBV5-1
CDR3aa: CASSLVGGSEEQFF
CDR3nt: TGCGCCAGCAGCTTGGTTGGGGGGAGCGAGGAGCAGTTCTTC

abundance: -
d_gene: TRBD2
j_gene: TRBJ2-2
v_gene: TRBV11-3
CDR3aa: CASSLDWGLADLGSTGELFF
CDR3nt: TGTGCCAGCAGCTTAGATTGGGGACTAGCGGACCTGGGGAGCACCGGGGAGCTGTTTTTT

abundance: -
d_gene: -
j_gene: TRBJ1-1
v_gene: TRBV5-1
CDR3aa: CASASQGSEAFF
CDR3nt: TGCGCCAGCGCCTCACAGGGATCTGAAGCTTTCTTT

abundance: -
d_gene: -
j_gene: TRBJ1-5
v_gene: TRBV7-9
CDR3aa: CASSLGSSNSNQPQHF
CDR3nt: TGTGCCAGCAGCTTAGGCAGCTCGAATAGCAATCAGCCCCAGCATTTT

abundance: -
d_gene: TRBD2
j_gene: TRBJ2-7
v_gene: TRBV5-1
CDR3aa: CASSLGGLADYEQYF
CDR3nt: TGCGCCAGCAGCTTGGGGGGACTAGCGGACTACGAGCAGTACTTC

abundance: -
d_gene: -
j_gene: TRBJ2-3
v_gene: TRBV3-1/TRBV3-2
CDR3aa: CASSQGGTDTQYF
CDR3nt: TGTGCCAGCAGCCAAGGGGGCACAGATACGCAGTATTTT

abundance: -
d_gene: -
j_gene: TRBJ1-2
v_gene: TRBV11-2
CDR3aa: CASSLDMSGNYGYTF
CDR3nt: TGTGCCAGCAGCTTAGATATGTCCGGGAACTATGGCTACACCTTC

abundance: -
d_gene: -
j_gene: TRBJ1-1
v_gene: TRBV5-4
CDR3aa: CASSLEGQGSNTEAFF
CDR3nt: TGTGCCAGCAGCTTGGAGGGGCAGGGCTCGAACACTGAAGCTTTCTTT

abundance: -
d_gene: -
j_gene: TRBJ1-4
v_gene: TRBV10-2
CDR3aa: CASSDGQSTNEKLFF
CDR3nt: TGCGCCAGCAGCGATGGACAGTCAACTAATGAAAAACTGTTTTTT

abundance: -
d_gene: TRBD2
j_gene: TRBJ2-7
v_gene: TRBV15
CDR3aa: CATSSGPGLAGRPYEQYF
CDR3nt: TGTGCCACCAGCAGTGGACCGGGACTAGCGGGAAGACCCTACGAGCAGTACTTC

abundance: -
d_gene: -
j_gene: TRBJ2-1
v_gene: TRBV25-1
CDR3aa: CASSPLNEQFF
CDR3nt: TGTGCCAGCAGTCCCCTCAATGAGCAGTTCTTC

abundance: -
d_gene: -
j_gene: TRBJ1-1
v_gene: TRBV6-5
CDR3aa: CASSLTTGRTEAFF
CDR3nt: TGTGCCAGCAGTTTGACGACAGGCCGTACTGAAGCTTTCTTT

abundance: -
d_gene: TRBD1
j_gene: TRBJ1-2
v_gene: TRBV27
CDR3aa: CASSLHEGGSGYTF
CDR3nt: TGTGCCAGCAGTTTACATGAAGGGGGCAGCGGCTACACCTTC

abundance: -
d_gene: TRBD1
j_gene: TRBJ1-1
v_gene: TRBV6-6
CDR3aa: CASSYSGQGITEAFF
CDR3nt: TGTGCCAGCAGTTACTCGGGACAGGGGATCACTGAAGCTTTCTTT

abundance: -
d_gene: TRBD1
j_gene: TRBJ1-3
v_gene: TRBV7-8
CDR3aa: CASSLGDRGQGATASGNTIYF
CDR3nt: TGTGCCAGCAGCTTAGGAGATCGAGGACAGGGGGCAACAGCCTCTGGAAACACCATATATTTT

abundance: -
d_gene: -
j_gene: TRBJ1-2
v_gene: TRBV7-9
CDR3aa: CASSLGWGEDYGYTF
CDR3nt: TGTGCCAGCAGCTTAGGCTGGGGGGAGGACTATGGCTACACCTTC

abundance: -
d_gene: TRBD1
j_gene: TRBJ2-1
v_gene: TRBV11-2
CDR3aa: CASSLPGTGSYNEQFF
CDR3nt: TGTGCCAGCAGCTTACCCGGGACAGGGTCCTACAATGAGCAGTTCTTC

abundance: -
d_gene: TRBD1
j_gene: TRBJ2-7
v_gene: TRBV2
CDR3aa: CASSGGQGTVGQYF
CDR3nt: TGTGCCAGCAGTGGGGGACAGGGCACGGTCGGGCAGTACTTC

abundance: -
d_gene: TRBD2
j_gene: TRBJ2-3
v_gene: TRBV7-2
CDR3aa: CASSWPRLAGGISTDTQYF
CDR3nt: TGTGCCAGCAGCTGGCCTAGACTAGCGGGGGGTATTAGCACAGATACGCAGTATTTT

abundance: -
d_gene: TRBD1
j_gene: TRBJ1-4
v_gene: TRBV28
CDR3aa: CASSTRDRVAKLFF
CDR3nt: TGTGCCAGCAGTACCAGGGACAGGGTGGCAAAACTGTTTTTT

abundance: -
d_gene: -
j_gene: TRBJ2-1
v_gene: TRBV5-4
CDR3aa: CASSLDLSANEQFF
CDR3nt: TGTGCCAGCAGCTTGGATCTCTCCGCAAATGAGCAGTTCTTC

abundance: -
d_gene: TRBD1
j_gene: TRBJ2-2
v_gene: TRBV6-5
CDR3aa: CASSTATGETGELFF
CDR3nt: TGTGCCAGCAGTACCGCGACAGGGGAAACCGGGGAGCTGTTTTTT

abundance: -
d_gene: -
j_gene: TRBJ1-3
v_gene: TRBV7-8
CDR3aa: CASSLDRLSGNTIYF
CDR3nt: TGTGCCAGCAGCTTAGACCGACTCTCTGGAAACACCATATATTTT

abundance: -
d_gene: TRBD1
j_gene: TRBJ1-4
v_gene: TRBV19
CDR3aa: CATGQGLNEKLFF
CDR3nt: TGTGCCACCGGACAGGGCCTTAATGAAAAACTGTTTTTT